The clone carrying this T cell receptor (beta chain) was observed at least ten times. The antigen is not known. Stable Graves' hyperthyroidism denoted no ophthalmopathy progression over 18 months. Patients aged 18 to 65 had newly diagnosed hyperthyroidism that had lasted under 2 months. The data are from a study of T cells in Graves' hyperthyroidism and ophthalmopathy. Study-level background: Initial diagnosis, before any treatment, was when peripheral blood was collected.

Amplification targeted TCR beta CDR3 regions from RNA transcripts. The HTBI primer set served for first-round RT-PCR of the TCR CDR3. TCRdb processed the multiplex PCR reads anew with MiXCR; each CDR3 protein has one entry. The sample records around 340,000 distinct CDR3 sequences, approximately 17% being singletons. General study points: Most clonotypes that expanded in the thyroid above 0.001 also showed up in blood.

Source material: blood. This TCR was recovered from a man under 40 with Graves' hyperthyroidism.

CDR3 region: CASSSAPSSTDTQYF. CDR3 in DNA: TGTGCCAGCAGCTCGGCCCCCAGCTCCACAGATACGCAGTATTTT. This chain links TRBV7-2 with TRBJ2-3; D is ambiguous. The V and J ends lost 4 bases and 2 bases respectively, with 13 bases between them. This CDR3 contains 15 residues. Germline CDR1 is SGHTA and CDR2 is FQGNSA.